The rows below give T cell receptor beta chains drawn from one sample of a study of cytomegalovirus exposure and HLA in healthy donors. Profiled with immunoSEQ multiplex PCR; TCRdb holds only in-frame clones, not every one. The sample carries more than 100,000 clones, around 78% recorded once. Material: PBMCs. The origin of the receptors is a young woman in good health and CMV-seronegative. Each CDR3 is given with its conserved first and last residue. D genes are given only for firm matches. Rows give clone size only sometimes, using once, few, many, or a class for an expanded clone.

TRBD1,TRBV25-1,NA,TRBJ2-7,CASSYLTGGRYEQYF,TGTGCCAGCAGTTACTTGACAGGGGGACGCTACGAGCAGTACTTC
TRBD2,TRBV6-5,NA,TRBJ2-7,CASSYSASGSYEQYF,TGTGCCAGCAGTTACTCGGCTAGCGGATCCTACGAGCAGTACTTC
TRBD1,TRBV5-1,NA,TRBJ2-7,CASSGQSYEQYF,TGCGCCAGCTCGGGACAGTCCTACGAGCAGTACTTC
TRBD1,TRBV7-9,NA,TRBJ2-7,CASSSLRGTAYEQYF,TGTGCCAGCAGCTCCCTCAGGGGGACAGCCTACGAGCAGTACTTC
TRBD1,TRBV4-1,NA,TRBJ2-7,CASSQLAGGFYEQYF,TGCGCCAGCAGCCAACTCGCAGGGGGCTTCTACGAGCAGTACTTC
TRBD1,TRBV12-5,NA,TRBJ1-1,CASGLVNPITGVPMNTEAFF,TGTGCTAGTGGTTTGGTAAACCCAATTACAGGGGTCCCTATGAACACTGAAGCTTTCTTT
NA,TRBV6-5,NA,TRBJ1-6,CASSRSQEVSPLHF,TGTGCCAGCAGCCGGAGCCAGGAGGTTTCACCCCTCCACTTT
NA,TRBV27,NA,TRBJ1-4,CASSPVGREAATNEKLFF,TGTGCCAGCAGTCCAGTTGGCAGGGAAGCTGCAACTAATGAAAAACTGTTTTTT
TRBD2,TRBV5-6,NA,TRBJ2-1,CASTSWTSGRSEQFF,TGTGCCAGCACCTCTTGGACTAGCGGGAGAAGTGAGCAGTTCTTC
NA,TRBV2,NA,TRBJ1-1,CASSRDMNTEAFF,TGTGCCAGTAGCAGGGACATGAACACTGAAGCTTTCTTT
NA,TRBV7-6,NA,TRBJ1-2,CASSHNSGGAEASVTF,TGTGCCAGCAGCCATAACAGCGGTGGAGCGGAAGCGAGTGTGACCTTC
NA,TRBV6-1,NA,TRBJ1-3,CASSKAGRSGNTIYF,TGTGCCAGCAGTAAGGCAGGGAGGTCTGGAAACACCATATATTTT
TRBD1,TRBV25-1,once,TRBJ1-1,CASSGRQGRTLGAFF,TGTGCCAGCAGTGGTAGACAGGGCCGGACCCTGGGAGCTTTCTTT
TRBD1,TRBV30,NA,TRBJ1-1,CAWSVQGARVNTEAFF,TGTGCCTGGAGTGTACAGGGGGCGCGTGTGAACACTGAAGCTTTCTTT
NA,TRBV11-2,NA,TRBJ1-2,CASSLDVNRRSNYGYTF,TGTGCCAGCAGCTTAGATGTGAACAGGCGCAGTAACTATGGCTACACCTTC
NA,TRBV4-1,NA,TRBJ2-3,CASSQSLQLLGRDTQYF,TGCGCCAGCAGCCAATCATTACAGCTGCTTGGCCGAGATACGCAGTATTTT
TRBD1,TRBV6-1,once,TRBJ2-1,CASSGQWGTGGRNEQFF,TGTGCCAGCAGTGGTCAGTGGGGGACAGGGGGCCGGAATGAGCAGTTCTTC
NA,TRBV11-2,few,TRBJ2-3,CASRSPGGHTDTQYF,TGTGCCAGCAGATCCCCCGGCGGGCACACAGATACGCAGTATTTT
NA,TRBV9,NA,TRBJ1-1,CASSISGSEAFF,TGTGCCAGCAGCATTTCAGGTTCTGAAGCTTTCTTT
TRBD2,TRBV5-4,NA,TRBJ2-7,CASSNAAGGPHEQYF,TGTGCCAGCAGTAATGCTGCGGGAGGGCCCCACGAGCAGTACTTC
NA,TRBV6-5,NA,TRBJ1-2,CASSYSRLAVNYGYTF,TGTGCCAGCAGTTACTCGAGGTTGGCCGTGAACTATGGCTACACCTTC
TRBD2,TRBV5-4,NA,TRBJ2-5,CASSPGGVAGNQETQYF,TGTGCCAGCAGCCCGGGGGGAGTAGCGGGGAACCAAGAGACCCAGTACTTC
NA,TRBV4-1,NA,TRBJ1-5,CASSQVPGQPQHF,TGCGCCAGCAGCCAAGTACCAGGTCAGCCCCAGCATTTT
NA,TRBV19,NA,TRBJ1-1,CASRPTLGGGTEAFF,TGTGCCAGTCGCCCTACTCTCGGGGGGGGCACTGAAGCTTTCTTT
TRBD1,TRBV25-1,NA,TRBJ2-4,CASGRLDRDIQYF,TGTGCCAGCGGGCGGTTAGACAGGGACATTCAGTACTTC
NA,TRBV5-1,few,TRBJ1-1,CASSPAGANTEAFF,TGCGCCAGCAGTCCCGCAGGGGCGAACACTGAAGCTTTCTTT
NA,TRBV28,NA,TRBJ2-7,CASSFHAAGSGEQYF,TGTGCCAGCAGTTTTCATGCCGCGGGTTCGGGCGAGCAGTACTTC
NA,TRBV16,NA,TRBJ2-2,CASSQSLEAPGELFF,TGTGCCAGCAGCCAATCCCTAGAAGCCCCCGGGGAGCTGTTTTTT
TRBD2,TRBV29-1,once,TRBJ2-1,CSVEGGRANNEQFF,TGCAGCGTTGAAGGCGGGAGGGCGAATAATGAGCAGTTCTTC
TRBD1,TRBV6-5,NA,TRBJ2-7,CASMPQGAGSREQYF,TGTGCCAGCATGCCCCAGGGGGCCGGGTCGCGGGAGCAGTACTTC
NA,TRBV15,NA,TRBJ2-5,CATSGRGGGETQYF,TGTGCCACCAGCGGAAGGGGGGGAGGTGAGACCCAGTACTTC
TRBD2,TRBV10-1,NA,TRBJ2-2,CASSESTRGDTGELFF,TGCGCCAGCAGTGAGTCGACTCGGGGGGACACCGGGGAGCTGTTTTTT
NA,TRBV5-1,few,TRBJ1-1,CASSLVRGTTEAFF,TGCGCCAGCAGCTTGGTAAGGGGTACCACTGAAGCTTTCTTT
TRBD2,TRBV29-1,NA,TRBJ2-1,CSVIGTRVYNEQFF,TGCAGCGTCATTGGGACTAGAGTGTACAATGAGCAGTTCTTC
TRBD2,TRBV10-3,NA,TRBJ2-7,CAISGGTSPSYEQYF,TGTGCCATCAGTGGGGGGACTAGCCCGTCCTACGAGCAGTACTTC
NA,TRBV5-1,NA,TRBJ2-1,CASSLSGYNEQFF,TGCGCCAGCAGCTTGAGCGGTTACAATGAGCAGTTCTTC
NA,TRBV6-1,NA,TRBJ1-1,CASSESLGAAGSEAFF,TGTGCCAGCAGTGAGTCGCTAGGGGCGGCCGGTTCTGAAGCTTTCTTT
NA,TRBV5-1,few,TRBJ1-5,CASSLEGGNQPQHF,TGCGCCAGCAGCTTGGAAGGGGGCAATCAGCCCCAGCATTTT
TRBD1,TRBV10-3,NA,TRBJ1-1,CAISVLDRGNTEAFF,TGTGCCATCAGTGTCCTAGACAGGGGGAACACTGAAGCTTTCTTT
TRBD2,TRBV12-5,NA,TRBJ2-1,CASGPHFGTSAYNEQFF,TGTGCTAGTGGTCCGCACTTCGGGACTAGCGCATACAATGAGCAGTTCTTC
TRBD2,TRBV7-2,NA,TRBJ2-1,CASSGTSGRVEQFF,TGTGCCAGCAGCGGGACTAGCGGGAGGGTTGAGCAGTTCTTC
TRBD2,TRBV10-3,few,TRBJ2-3,CASRTSGNPDTQYF,TGTGCCTCCAGGACTAGCGGGAACCCAGATACGCAGTATTTT
TRBD1,TRBV18,NA,TRBJ2-2,CASPRMTGTGELFF,TGTGCCAGCCCCAGGATGACAGGGACCGGGGAGCTGTTTTTT
NA,TRBV7-9,once,TRBJ2-5,CASSERRETQYF,TGTGCCAGCAGTGAGCGAAGGGAGACCCAGTACTTC
NA,TRBV29-1,few,TRBJ2-1,CSVDLNVNEQFF,TGCAGCGTGGACTTGAACGTTAATGAGCAGTTCTTC
NA,TRBV30,NA,TRBJ1-1,CAWSVGQPGTTEAFF,TGTGCCTGGAGTGTCGGACAGCCGGGAACGACTGAAGCTTTCTTT
TRBD1,TRBV28,NA,TRBJ2-3,CASRDNQGQTDTQYF,TGTGCCAGCAGGGACAATCAGGGACAGACAGATACGCAGTATTTT
TRBD2,TRBV29-1,once,TRBJ2-7,CSTPGLGPFEQYF,TGCAGCACCCCGGGACTAGGGCCGTTCGAGCAGTACTTC
TRBD2,TRBV5-1,few,TRBJ2-1,CASSPGTSGRADEQFF,TGCGCCAGCAGCCCCGGGACTAGCGGGAGGGCCGATGAGCAGTTCTTC
NA,TRBV21-1,NA,TRBJ1-1,CASSKVREAFF,TGTGCCAGCAGCAAAGTGAGGGAAGCTTTCTTT
NA,TRBV30,NA,TRBJ1-5,CAWGNRRYQPQHF,TGTGCCTGGGGTAACAGACGTTATCAGCCCCAGCATTTT
NA,TRBV2,NA,TRBJ2-7,CASIGQTSYEQYF,TGTGCCAGCATCGGACAGACCTCCTACGAGCAGTACTTC
NA,TRBV2,NA,TRBJ1-5,CASSVDFNQPQHF,TGTGCCAGCAGTGTGGACTTCAATCAGCCCCAGCATTTT